Each of the 13 T cell receptor beta chains below was sequenced from the same sample in a study of T-cell memory formation after mild COVID-19. Using its own MiXCR run on the 5' RACE reads, TCRdb lists one record per CDR3 protein. The data hold under 200,000 distinct CDR3 sequences, with around a third observed a single time. The sample consisted of PBMCs or a T cell subset sorted from them (not recorded which). The origin of the receptors is an adult woman who had mild COVID-19 (a few samples of this study predate the infection). Cell type and time point are not known.

This clonotype was counted only a few times. The chain links TRBV5-4 to TRBJ2-7, with D possibly called TRBD1 or TRBD2 (5 bases each). CDR1 and CDR2 (germline): SGHNT, YYREEE (reference sequence). The CDR3 runs 13 residues. The germline V and J ends were trimmed by 4 bases and 2 bases, with 10 bases remaining between them. In nucleotides, the CDR3 is TGTGCCAGCAGCGTCCGGGACGCCTACGAGCAGTACTTC. Its translation is CASSVRDAYEQYF.

This clonotype was found a few times. The chain uses TRBV12-3 or TRBV12-4 and TRBJ1-5, with D uncertain. This CDR3 spans 13 amino acids. Trimming stripped 2 bases from V and 6 bases from J, with 8 bases between. CDR3 bases: TGTGCCAGCAGTTTATGGGAGGGTCAGCCCCAGCATTTT. The encoded protein is CASSLWEGQPQHF.

This clonotype was observed a handful of times. The chain couples TRBV7-9 to TRBJ1-2; perhaps TRBD1 as D (5 bases). The length of the CDR3 is 14 residues. V was cut by 1 base and J by 7 bases, with 13 bases left in between. CDR1 SEHNR and CDR2 FQNEAQ come from the germline V gene (reference sequence). The CDR3 DNA is TGTGCCAGCAGCTTAGTCGGCCAGGGTTCTGGCTACACCTTC. It is translated as CASSLVGQGSGYTF.

The chain combines TRBV6-1 with TRBJ1-2, with D possibly TRBD1 on 6 matching bases. Between the trimmed V and J ends, which lost 8 bases and 1 base, there was a span of 17 bases. This CDR3 region has 15 residues. Looked up from germline, CDR1 is MNHNS and CDR2 is SASEGT. In DNA form, the CDR3 reads TGTGCCAGCCTCCCCCAACGGGGGCTTAACTATGGCTACACCTTC. Its protein is CASLPQRGLNYGYTF.

V is TRBV3-1 and J is TRBJ1-1; 7 bases are a match to TRBD1. V lost 6 bases to trimming and J lost 0 bases; unmatched junction nucleotides: 10. Germline V gene sequence: CDR1 LGHDT, CDR2 YNNKEL (reference sequence). The CDR3 spans 16 residues. The CDR3 DNA sequence: TGTGCCAGCAGTCCGACAGGGAGTTCTGTGAACACTGAAGCTTTCTTT. As protein: CASSPTGSSVNTEAFF.

The chain links TRBV30 to TRBJ1-2; 7 positions agree with TRBD1. CDR1 is GTSNPN and CDR2 is SVGIG in the germline V gene (reference sequence). CDR3 length: 13 residues. V lost 5 bases, J lost 2 bases, and 5 bases stayed unmatched. The CDR3 nucleotides are TGTGCCTGGGGGGGACAGACGAACTATGGCTACACCTTC. It is translated as CAWGGQTNYGYTF.

There are many counts of this clonotype. The rearrangement links TRBV15 to TRBJ2-5; D possibly uses TRBD1 or TRBD2 (5 bases each). Germline CDR1 reads LNHNV; CDR2 reads YYDKDF (reference sequence). Trimming pared 0 bases from V and 2 bases from J, leaving 10 bases between. This CDR3 comprises 15 residues. The CDR3 DNA follows: TGTGCCACCAGCAGAGATCAGGGACCGCAAGAGACCCAGTACTTC. Protein: CATSRDQGPQETQYF. The full variable domain, rest sourced from reference TRBV15 and TRBJ2-5, is DAMVIQNPRYQVTQFGKPVTLSCSQTLNHNVMYWYQQKSSQAPKLLFHYYDKDFNNEADTPDNFQSRRPNTSFCFLDIRSPGLGDTAMYLCATSRDQGPQETQYFGPGTRLLVL.

The sample holds one count of this clonotype. The J gene is TRBJ2-1, the V gene TRBV12-3 or TRBV12-4; either TRBD1 or TRBD2 may fit D (5 bases each). V was cut by 6 bases and J by 6 bases, with 18 bases left in between. This CDR3 spans 15 amino acids. CDR3 sequence (DNA): TGTGCCAGCAGCCCCTCCGGGACGGCGCTCAATGAGCAGTTCTTC. It yields the protein CASSPSGTALNEQFF.

The rearrangement joins TRBV10-3 to TRBJ1-1; tentatively, D is TRBD1 (5 bases). Germline CDR1 is ENHRY and CDR2 is SYGVKD. The CDR3 is 15 amino acids. The germline V and J ends were trimmed by 6 bases and 0 bases, with 14 bases remaining between them. CDR3 bases: TGTGCCATCAGCCCCGTGGGGGGAATGAACACTGAAGCTTTCTTT. It codes for CAISPVGGMNTEAFF.

This clonotype appeared a few times. The V call is TRBV5-1, the J call TRBJ1-1; D gene unclear. CDR1 is SGHRS, CDR2 YFSETQ, per germline. The CDR3 covers 14 residues. Trimming pared 6 bases from V and 4 bases from J, leaving 16 bases between. The CDR3 region is CASKPGTVGTEAFF. The CDR3 bases are TGCGCCAGCAAACCAGGCACAGTCGGCACTGAAGCTTTCTTT.

The J gene is TRBJ2-7, the V gene TRBV6-2 or TRBV6-3; D may match TRBD1 or TRBD2 (5 bases each). From germline, CDR1 is MNHEY and CDR2 SVGEGT. V was pared by 7 bases and J by 1 base, with 14 bases between. This CDR3 is 14 amino acids long. The chain's CDR3 is CASKPGTPSYEQYF. As DNA, the CDR3 is TGTGCCAGCAAACCCGGGACCCCGTCCTACGAGCAGTACTTC.

This clonotype was counted between two and nine times. This chain joins TRBV2 and TRBJ2-5; D is perhaps TRBD2 (7 bases). V was trimmed by 4 bases and J by 3 bases, leaving 12 bases between them. The CDR3 length is 14 residues. Germline assignment: CDR1 SNHLY and CDR2 FYNNEI. CDR3 protein: CASSGGGAEETQYF. DNA for the CDR3: TGTGCCAGCAGTGGTGGGGGGGCCGAAGAGACCCAGTACTTC.

This clonotype occurred a few times. CDR3 DNA: TGTGCCAGCAGCTTGTCTGGGAACACCGGGGAGCTGTTTTTT. Translating it yields CASSLSGNTGELFF. The chain joins TRBV5-5 to TRBJ2-2; no reliable D call. Trimming cost V 1 base and J 1 base, with 5 bases left between them. From germline, CDR1 is SGHKS and CDR2 YYEKEE (reference sequence). The CDR3 contains 14 residues.